A single sample gave rise to the 11 T cell receptor beta chains below, sequenced in a study of blood T cell repertoires in COVID-19. Sequencing used immunoSEQ multiplex PCR; TCRdb keeps in-frame clones, though not all of them. The sample records some 120,000 clones, almost 70% being singletons. The specimen sequenced was peripheral blood. Receptors were obtained from an older woman with acute or convalescent COVID-19.

This clone showed up just a few times. This chain uses TRBV9 with TRBJ2-5, with 9 positions matching TRBD2. This CDR3 comprises 16 residues. The trim removed 3 bases at V and 4 bases at J, leaving 10 bases unmatched. Germline CDR1 reads SGDLS; CDR2 reads YYNGEE. CDR3 sequence (DNA): TGTGCCAGCAGCGAAAACGCGGGGGGGCCGGGAGAGACCCAGTACTTC. Its protein is CASSENAGGPGETQYF.

There are a few counts of this clone. The chain has TRBV5-6 and TRBJ1-1; TRBD1 is a possible D gene (5 bases). Trimming cost V 4 bases and J 1 base, with 17 bases left between them. The length of the CDR3 is 16 residues. Germline V gene data show CDR1 as SGHDT and CDR2 as YYEEEE. The CDR3 DNA reads as TGTGCCAGCAGCGAATTAAAGTTTCAGGGGAACACTGAAGCTTTCTTT. Protein product: CASSELKFQGNTEAFF. Looking up the rest from reference TRBV5-6 and TRBJ1-1 gives the full variable domain: DAGVTQSPTHLIKTRGQQVTLRCSPKSGHDTVSWYQQALGQGPQFIFQYYEEEERQRGNFPDRFSGHQFPNYSSELNVNALLLGDSALYLCASSELKFQGNTEAFFGQGTRLTVV.

This clone was observed a few times. The V call is TRBV15, the J call TRBJ2-2, with 11 positions matching TRBD1. Germline CDR1 LNHNV, CDR2 YYDKDF (reference sequence). J was trimmed by 6 bases and V by 8 bases; bases with no gene match: 8. The CDR3 runs to 15 residues. CDR3 DNA: TGTGCCACCGAAGAAGGGACAGGGGGGGCCGGGGAGCTGTTTTTT. It encodes CATEEGTGGAGELFF.

The J gene is TRBJ2-2, the V gene TRBV11-2; D might be TRBD1 (6 bases). The length of the CDR3 is 17 residues. The V gene's germline CDR1 is SGHAT and CDR2 FQNNGV. V lost 5 bases to trimming and J lost 4 bases, with 20 bases between them. The CDR3 spells CASSPRTVRVGTGELFF. The CDR3 nucleotides are TGTGCCAGCAGCCCCCGGACAGTAAGGGTAGGCACCGGGGAGCTGTTTTTT.

There are a few counts of this clone. The rearrangement links TRBV5-5 to TRBJ1-6, with D unresolved. The V end lost 0 bases, the J end lost 4 bases, and 8 bases lay between the germline ends. The CDR3 runs to 15 residues. CDR1 SGHKS and CDR2 YYEKEE come from the germline V gene (reference sequence). Here the CDR3 reads CASSLVPDYNSPLHF. As DNA, the CDR3 is TGTGCCAGCAGCTTGGTTCCAGATTATAATTCACCCCTCCACTTT.

This clone was observed a handful of times. The genes are TRBV5-1 and TRBJ2-7; weak D call: TRBD1 (6 bases). The length of the CDR3 is 13 residues. From germline, CDR1 is SGHRS and CDR2 YFSETQ. V lost 5 bases and J lost 5, with 14 bases in between. CDR3 DNA sequence: TGCGCCAGCAGGGCAGGACAGAGCCACGAGCAGTACTTC. Translation: CASRAGQSHEQYF.

This clone was observed a single time. This chain connects TRBV27 to TRBJ1-1, with TRBD1 matching over 8 bases. The CDR3 has 15 amino acids. The V gene end was trimmed by 8 bases and the J gene end by 2 bases; junction bases not matched to a gene: 10. Germline values: CDR1 MNHEY, CDR2 SMNVEV (reference sequence). The chain's CDR3 is CASSRGDRFNTEAFF. For the CDR3, the DNA is TGTGCCAGCTCCCGGGGGGACAGGTTTAACACTGAAGCTTTCTTT.

The J gene is TRBJ1-1, the V gene TRBV19, with a tentative D call TRBD1 (6 bases). Germline CDR1 is LNHDA and CDR2 is SQIVND (reference sequence). Trimming stripped 3 bases from V and 1 base from J, with 15 bases between. The CDR3 is made up of 16 amino acids. The CDR3 coding sequence is TGTGCCAGTAGTATCGGACAGTTTGTAGGGAACACTGAAGCTTTCTTT. It yields the protein CASSIGQFVGNTEAFF.

The V call is TRBV7-2, the J call TRBJ2-5, with D hard to call. The germline V and J ends were trimmed by 5 bases and 4 bases, with 17 bases remaining between them. This CDR3 spans 15 amino acids. Per germline, CDR1 SGHTA and CDR2 FQGNSA. The CDR3 DNA reads TGTGCCAGCAGCCCCCTCGGGTCCAGAGGAGAGACCCAGTACTTC. As protein: CASSPLGSRGETQYF.

The chain uses TRBV6-6 and TRBJ2-7; possibly TRBD1 for D (6 bases). CDR1 is MNHNY, CDR2 SVGAGI, per germline (reference sequence). The CDR3 contains 15 residues. The V end was cut by 0 bases, the J end by 2 bases, with 11 bases between. CDR3: CASSYSRQATYEQYF. DNA of the CDR3: TGTGCCAGCAGTTACTCGAGACAGGCTACCTACGAGCAGTACTTC.

The J gene is TRBJ1-1, the V gene TRBV14, with TRBD1 as a possible D gene (6 bases). Germline V CDR1 and CDR2: SGHDN, FVKESK. The CDR3 is 12 amino acids. V was cut by 5 bases and J by 7 bases, with 11 bases left in between. Written as DNA, the CDR3 is TGTGCCAGCAGCTTCGGACAGCTTGAAGCTTTCTTT. It encodes CASSFGQLEAFF.